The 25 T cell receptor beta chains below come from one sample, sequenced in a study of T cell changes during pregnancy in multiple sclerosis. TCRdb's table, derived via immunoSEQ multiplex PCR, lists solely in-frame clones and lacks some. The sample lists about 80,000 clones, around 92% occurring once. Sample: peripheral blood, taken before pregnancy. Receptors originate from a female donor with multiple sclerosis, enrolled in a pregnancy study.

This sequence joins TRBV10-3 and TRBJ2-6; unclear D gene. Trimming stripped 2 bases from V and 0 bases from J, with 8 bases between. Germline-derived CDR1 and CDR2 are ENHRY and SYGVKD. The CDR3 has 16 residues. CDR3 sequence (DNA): TGTGCCATCAGTGAGGCCACGGGCTCTGGGGCCAACGTCCTGACTTTC. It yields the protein CAISEATGSGANVLTF.

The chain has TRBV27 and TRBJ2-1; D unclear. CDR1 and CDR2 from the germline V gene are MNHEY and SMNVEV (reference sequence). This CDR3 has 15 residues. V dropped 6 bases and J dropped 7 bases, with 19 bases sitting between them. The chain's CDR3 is CASRPDWLGMNEQFF. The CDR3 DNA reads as TGTGCCAGCAGGCCAGACTGGTTGGGTATGAATGAGCAGTTCTTC.

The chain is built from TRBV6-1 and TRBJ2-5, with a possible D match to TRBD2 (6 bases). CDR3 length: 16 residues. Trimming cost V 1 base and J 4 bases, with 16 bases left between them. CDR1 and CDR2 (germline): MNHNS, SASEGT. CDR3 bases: TGTGCCAGCAGTGAAGAGGCTTGGGGGGTCGGAGAGACCCAGTACTTC. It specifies CASSEEAWGVGETQYF.

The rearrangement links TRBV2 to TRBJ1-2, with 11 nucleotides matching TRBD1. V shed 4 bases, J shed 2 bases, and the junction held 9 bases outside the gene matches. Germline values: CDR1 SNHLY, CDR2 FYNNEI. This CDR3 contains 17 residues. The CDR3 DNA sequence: TGTGCCAGCAGTGTTACCGGGACAGGGGGTCCCAACTATGGCTACACCTTC. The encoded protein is CASSVTGTGGPNYGYTF. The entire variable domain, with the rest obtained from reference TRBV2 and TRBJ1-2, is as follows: EPEVTQTPSHQVTQMGQEVILRCVPISNHLYFYWYRQILGQKVEFLVSFYNNEISEKSEIFDDQFSVERPDGSNFTLKIRSTKLEDSAMYFCASSVTGTGGPNYGYTFGSGTRLTVV.

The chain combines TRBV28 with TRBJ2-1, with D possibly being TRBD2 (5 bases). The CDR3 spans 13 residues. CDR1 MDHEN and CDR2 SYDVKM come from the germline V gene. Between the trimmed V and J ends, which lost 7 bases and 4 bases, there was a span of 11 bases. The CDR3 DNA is TGTGCCAGCACCCCGAGGGCTTACAATGAGCAGTTCTTC. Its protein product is CASTPRAYNEQFF.

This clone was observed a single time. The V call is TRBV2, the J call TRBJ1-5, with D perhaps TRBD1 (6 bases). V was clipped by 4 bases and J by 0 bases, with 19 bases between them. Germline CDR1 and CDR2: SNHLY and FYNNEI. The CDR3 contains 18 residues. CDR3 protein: CASSVVQGRSYSNQPQHF. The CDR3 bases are TGTGCCAGCAGTGTGGTCCAGGGGCGAAGCTATAGCAATCAGCCCCAGCATTTT.

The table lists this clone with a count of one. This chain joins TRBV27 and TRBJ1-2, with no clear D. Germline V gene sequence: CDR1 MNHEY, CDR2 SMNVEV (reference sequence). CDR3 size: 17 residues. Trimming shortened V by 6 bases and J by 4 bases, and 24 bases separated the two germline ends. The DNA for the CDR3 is TGTGCCAGCAGCATGCTTCCGCCCCGGCGGGAAATCTATGGCTACACCTTC. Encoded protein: CASSMLPPRREIYGYTF.

CDR3: CASSSYGGTGGVEQYF. Written as DNA, the CDR3 is TGTGCCAGCAGCTCCTACGGGGGGACAGGGGGAGTAGAGCAGTACTTC. This chain links TRBV7-2 with TRBJ2-7, with 11 bases that match TRBD1. CDR3 length: 16 amino acids. CDR1 and CDR2 from the germline V gene are SGHTA and FQGNSA. The V gene end was trimmed by 4 bases and the J gene end by 7 bases; junction bases not matched to a gene: 12.

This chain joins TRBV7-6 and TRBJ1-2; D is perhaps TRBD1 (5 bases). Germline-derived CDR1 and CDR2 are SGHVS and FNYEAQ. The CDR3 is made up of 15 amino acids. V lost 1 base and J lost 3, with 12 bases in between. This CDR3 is CASSLEIGVDYGYTF. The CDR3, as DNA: TGTGCCAGCAGCTTAGAAATAGGGGTTGACTATGGCTACACCTTC.

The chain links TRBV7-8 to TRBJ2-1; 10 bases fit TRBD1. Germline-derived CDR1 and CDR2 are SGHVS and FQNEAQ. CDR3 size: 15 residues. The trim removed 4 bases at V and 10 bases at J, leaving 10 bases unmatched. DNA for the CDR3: TGTGCCAGCAGCTCCCGGGACAGGGGTTCAAGCGAGCAGTTCTTC. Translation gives CASSSRDRGSSEQFF.

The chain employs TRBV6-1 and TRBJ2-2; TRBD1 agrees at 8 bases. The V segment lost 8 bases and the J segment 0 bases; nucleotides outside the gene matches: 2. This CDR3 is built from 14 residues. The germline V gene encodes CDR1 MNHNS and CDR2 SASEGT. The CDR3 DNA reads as TGTGCCAGCCGGACAGGGTCGAACACCGGGGAGCTGTTTTTT. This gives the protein CASRTGSNTGELFF.

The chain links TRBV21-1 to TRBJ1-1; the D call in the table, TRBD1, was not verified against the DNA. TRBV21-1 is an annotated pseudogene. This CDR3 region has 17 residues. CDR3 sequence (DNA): TGTGCCAGCAGCAGTTCACCACAGGGTCACCTGAACACTGAAGCTTTCTTT. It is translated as CASSSSPQGHLNTEAFF.

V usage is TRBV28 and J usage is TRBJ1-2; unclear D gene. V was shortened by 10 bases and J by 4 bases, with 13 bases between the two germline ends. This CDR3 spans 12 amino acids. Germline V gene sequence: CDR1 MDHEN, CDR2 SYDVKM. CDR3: CAIPSGIYGYTF. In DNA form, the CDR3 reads TGTGCCATCCCGTCGGGGATCTATGGCTACACCTTC.

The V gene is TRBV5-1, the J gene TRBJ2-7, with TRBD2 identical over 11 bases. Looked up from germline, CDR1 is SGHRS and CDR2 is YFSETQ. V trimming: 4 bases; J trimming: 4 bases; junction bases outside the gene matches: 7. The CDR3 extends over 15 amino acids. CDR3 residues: CASSPTSGTFYEQYF. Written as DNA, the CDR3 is TGCGCCAGCAGCCCGACTAGCGGGACTTTTTACGAGCAGTACTTC.

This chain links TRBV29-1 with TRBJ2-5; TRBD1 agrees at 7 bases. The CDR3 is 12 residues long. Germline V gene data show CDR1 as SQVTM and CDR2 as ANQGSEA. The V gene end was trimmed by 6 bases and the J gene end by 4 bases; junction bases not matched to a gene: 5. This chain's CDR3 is CSVGDRAETQYF. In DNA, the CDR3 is TGCAGCGTAGGTGACAGGGCAGAGACCCAGTACTTC.

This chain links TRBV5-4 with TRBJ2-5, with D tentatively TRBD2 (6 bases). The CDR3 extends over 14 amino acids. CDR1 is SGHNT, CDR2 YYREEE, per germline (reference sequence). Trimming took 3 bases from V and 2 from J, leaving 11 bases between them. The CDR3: CASSSWDLQETQYF. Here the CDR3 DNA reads TGTGCCAGCAGCTCGTGGGACTTACAAGAGACCCAGTACTTC.

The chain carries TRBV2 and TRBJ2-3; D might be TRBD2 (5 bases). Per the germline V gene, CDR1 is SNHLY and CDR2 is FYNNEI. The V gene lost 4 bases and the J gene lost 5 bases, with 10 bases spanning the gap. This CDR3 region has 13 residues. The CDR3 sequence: CASSVRVEDTQYF. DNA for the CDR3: TGTGCCAGCAGTGTGAGGGTTGAAGATACGCAGTATTTT.

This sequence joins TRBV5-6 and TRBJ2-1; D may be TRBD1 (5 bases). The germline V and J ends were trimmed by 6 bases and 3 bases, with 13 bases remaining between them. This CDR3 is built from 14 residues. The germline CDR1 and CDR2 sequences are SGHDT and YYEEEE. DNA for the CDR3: TGTGCCAGCAACCCGAAGGGGATCTACAATGAGCAGTTCTTC. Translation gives CASNPKGIYNEQFF. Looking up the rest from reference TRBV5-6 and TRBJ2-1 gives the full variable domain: DAGVTQSPTHLIKTRGQQVTLRCSPKSGHDTVSWYQQALGQGPQFIFQYYEEEERQRGNFPDRFSGHQFPNYSSELNVNALLLGDSALYLCASNPKGIYNEQFFGPGTRLTVL.

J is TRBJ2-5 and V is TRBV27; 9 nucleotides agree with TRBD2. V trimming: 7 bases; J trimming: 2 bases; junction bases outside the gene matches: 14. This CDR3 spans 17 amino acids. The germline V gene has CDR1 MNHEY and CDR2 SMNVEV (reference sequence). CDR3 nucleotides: TGTGCCAGCATCCCTACTGGCGGGAGGGCCGCGCAAGAGACCCAGTACTTC. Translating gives CASIPTGGRAAQETQYF.

CDR3 in amino acids: CASSPSGRSDNEQFF. Here the CDR3 DNA reads TGTGCCAGCAGTCCCAGCGGGAGGTCGGACAATGAGCAGTTCTTC. V and J are TRBV27 and TRBJ2-1; TRBD2 agrees at 9 bases. This CDR3 has 15 amino acids. The germline V gene encodes CDR1 MNHEY and CDR2 SMNVEV (reference sequence). The junction had 7 bases not matched to a gene; V was cut back by 5 bases and J by 5 bases.

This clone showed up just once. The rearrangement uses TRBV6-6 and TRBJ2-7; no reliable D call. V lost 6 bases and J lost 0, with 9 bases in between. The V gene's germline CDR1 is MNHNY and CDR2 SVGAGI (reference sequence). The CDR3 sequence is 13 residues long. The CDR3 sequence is CASSISSSYEQYF. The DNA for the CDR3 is TGTGCCAGCAGCATTTCGAGCTCCTACGAGCAGTACTTC.

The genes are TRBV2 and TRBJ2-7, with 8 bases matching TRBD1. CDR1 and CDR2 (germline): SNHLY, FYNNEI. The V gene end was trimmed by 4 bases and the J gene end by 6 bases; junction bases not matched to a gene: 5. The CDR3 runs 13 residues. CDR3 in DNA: TGTGCCAGCAGTGGGACAGGGACCGCCGAGCAGTACTTC. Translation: CASSGTGTAEQYF.

CDR3 in DNA: TGTGCCAGCAGCGTGCGGGAGATGGGTCACGAGCAGTACTTC. As protein: CASSVREMGHEQYF. The chain uses TRBV9 and TRBJ2-7; 7 nucleotides line up with TRBD2. Trimming at V came to 2 bases and at J to 5 bases, leaving 7 bases not matched to a gene. CDR1 is SGDLS and CDR2 is YYNGEE in the germline V gene. This CDR3 contains 14 residues.

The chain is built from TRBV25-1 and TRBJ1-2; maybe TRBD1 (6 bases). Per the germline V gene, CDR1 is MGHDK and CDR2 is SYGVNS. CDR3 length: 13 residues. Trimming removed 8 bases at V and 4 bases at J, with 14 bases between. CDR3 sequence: CASGPGAGYGYTF. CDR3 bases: TGTGCCAGCGGCCCAGGGGCGGGCTATGGCTACACCTTC.

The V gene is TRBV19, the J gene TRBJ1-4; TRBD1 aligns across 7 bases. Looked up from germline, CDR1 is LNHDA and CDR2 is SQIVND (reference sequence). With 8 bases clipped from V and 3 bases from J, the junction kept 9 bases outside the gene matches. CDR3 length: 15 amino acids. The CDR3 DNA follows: TGTGCCAGTGGGAAGGGGGCTTGGGCTAATGAAAAACTGTTTTTT. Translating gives CASGKGAWANEKLFF. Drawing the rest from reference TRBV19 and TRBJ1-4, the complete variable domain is DGGITQSPKYLFRKEGQNVTLSCEQNLNHDAMYWYRQDPGQGLRLIYYSQIVNDFQKGDIAEGYSVSREKKESFPLTVTSAQKNPTAFYLCASGKGAWANEKLFFGSGTQLSVL.